This T cell receptor (beta chain) was profiled in a study of T cell responses to AZD1222 COVID-19 vaccine. Produced via immunoSEQ multiplex PCR; TCRdb's table is partial and in-frame only. This table holds 95,000 to 110,000 clones, around 91% found once. The J segment lost 4 bases and the V segment lost 1 base, leaving 6 bases of the junction unmatched. The germline V gene has CDR1 LGHNA and CDR2 YSLEER. CDR3 length equals 16 residues. The rearrangement links TRBV4-3 to TRBJ2-2, with 7 bases lining up with TRBD1. The input for sequencing was peripheral blood, taken on day 0 of AZD1222 vaccination. This sequence originates from an adult in good health. CDR3 residues: CASSQADRVRTGELFF. CDR3 in DNA: TGCGCCAGCAGCCAAGCCGACAGGGTACGCACCGGGGAGCTGTTTTTT.